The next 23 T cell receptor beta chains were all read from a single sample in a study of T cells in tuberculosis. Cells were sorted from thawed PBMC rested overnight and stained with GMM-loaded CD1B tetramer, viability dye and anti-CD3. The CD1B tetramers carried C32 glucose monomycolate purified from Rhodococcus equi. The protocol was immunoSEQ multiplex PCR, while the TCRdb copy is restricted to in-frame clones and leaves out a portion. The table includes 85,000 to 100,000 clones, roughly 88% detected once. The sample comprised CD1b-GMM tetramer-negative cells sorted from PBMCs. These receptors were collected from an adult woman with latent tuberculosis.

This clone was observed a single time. The CDR3 is CARSRQAPYGYTF. DNA of the CDR3: TGTGCCAGAAGCCGACAGGCTCCCTATGGCTACACCTTC. The gene calls are TRBV5-3 and TRBJ1-2; tentatively, D is TRBD1 (6 bases). TRBV5-3 counts as an open reading frame of uncertain function. The V gene lost 4 bases and the J gene lost 4 bases, with 11 bases spanning the gap. CDR3 length: 13 residues.

Here the CDR3 DNA reads TGCAGCGTTGGTGACAGGTCGAACACTGAAGCTTTCTTT. Protein: CSVGDRSNTEAFF. The rearrangement links TRBV29-1 to TRBJ1-1, with D tentatively TRBD1 (6 bases). Germline V gives CDR1 SQVTM, CDR2 ANQGSEA. This CDR3 is built from 13 residues. V lost 4 bases, J lost 1 base, and 10 bases lay in between.

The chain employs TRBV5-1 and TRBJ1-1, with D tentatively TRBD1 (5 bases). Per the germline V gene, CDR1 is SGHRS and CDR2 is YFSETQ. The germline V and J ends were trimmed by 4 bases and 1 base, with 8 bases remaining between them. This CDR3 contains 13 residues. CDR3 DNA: TGCGCCAGCAGCGCCACAGGGAACACTGAAGCTTTCTTT. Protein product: CASSATGNTEAFF.

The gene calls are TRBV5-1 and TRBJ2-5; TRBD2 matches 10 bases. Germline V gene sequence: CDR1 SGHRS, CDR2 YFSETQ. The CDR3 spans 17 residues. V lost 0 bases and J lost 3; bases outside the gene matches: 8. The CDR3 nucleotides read TGCGCCAGCAGCTTGGGTCGGGCTAGCGGGGGTGAAGAGACCCAGTACTTC. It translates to CASSLGRASGGEETQYF.

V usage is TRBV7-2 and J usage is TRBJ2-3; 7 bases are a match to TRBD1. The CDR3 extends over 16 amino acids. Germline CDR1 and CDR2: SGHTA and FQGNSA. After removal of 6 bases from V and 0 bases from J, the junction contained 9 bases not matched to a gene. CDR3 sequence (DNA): TGTGCCAGCAGAGGTGAGGGGGCTCCTAGCACAGATACGCAGTATTTT. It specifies CASRGEGAPSTDTQYF.

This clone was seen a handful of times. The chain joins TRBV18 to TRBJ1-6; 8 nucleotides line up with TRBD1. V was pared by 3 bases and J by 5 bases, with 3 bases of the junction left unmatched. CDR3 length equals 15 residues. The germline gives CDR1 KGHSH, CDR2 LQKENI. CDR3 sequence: CASSPLGQDNSPLHF. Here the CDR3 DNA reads TGTGCCAGCTCACCTTTGGGACAGGATAATTCACCCCTCCACTTT.

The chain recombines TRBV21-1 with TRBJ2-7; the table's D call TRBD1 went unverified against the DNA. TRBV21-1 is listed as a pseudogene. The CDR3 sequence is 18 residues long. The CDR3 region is CASSKVRKKRTRAYEQYF. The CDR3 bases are TGTGCCAGCAGCAAAGTTCGGAAAAAAAGGACAAGGGCCTACGAGCAGTACTTC.

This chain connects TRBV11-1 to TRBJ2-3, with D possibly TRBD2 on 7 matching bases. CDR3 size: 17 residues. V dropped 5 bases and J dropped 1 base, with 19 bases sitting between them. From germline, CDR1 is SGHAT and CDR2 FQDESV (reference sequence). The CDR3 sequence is CASSAGPSRGRTDTQYF. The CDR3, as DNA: TGTGCCAGCAGCGCCGGCCCGTCGCGGGGGCGCACAGATACGCAGTATTTT.

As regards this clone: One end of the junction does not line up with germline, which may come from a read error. In nucleotides, the CDR3 is TGTGCCAGCTCCCCACAGCACAGGGAGTCCGCCGGAAACACCATATATTTT. Residues: CASSPQHRESAGNTIYF. The rearrangement uses TRBV18 and TRBJ1-3; a possible D gene is TRBD1 (6 bases). The CDR3 has 17 residues. Germline lookup yields CDR1 KGHSH and CDR2 LQKENI.

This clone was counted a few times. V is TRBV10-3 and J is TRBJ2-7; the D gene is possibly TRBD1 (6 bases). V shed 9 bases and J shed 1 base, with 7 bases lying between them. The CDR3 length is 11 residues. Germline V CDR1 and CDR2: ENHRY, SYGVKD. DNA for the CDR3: TGTGCCATAGGGGGTTCCTACGAGCAGTACTTC. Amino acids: CAIGGSYEQYF.

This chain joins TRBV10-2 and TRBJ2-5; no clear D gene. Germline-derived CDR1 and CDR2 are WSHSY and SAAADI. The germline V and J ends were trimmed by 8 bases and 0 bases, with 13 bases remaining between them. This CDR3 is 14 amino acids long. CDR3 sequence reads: CASSPTVYQETQYF. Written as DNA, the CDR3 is TGCGCCAGCTCCCCCACGGTGTACCAAGAGACCCAGTACTTC.

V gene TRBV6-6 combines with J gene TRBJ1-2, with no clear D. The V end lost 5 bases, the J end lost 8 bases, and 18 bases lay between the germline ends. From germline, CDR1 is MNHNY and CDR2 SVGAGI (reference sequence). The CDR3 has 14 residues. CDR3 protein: CASSHYQATGGYTF. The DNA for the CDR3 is TGTGCCAGCAGTCACTACCAGGCGACGGGAGGCTACACCTTC.

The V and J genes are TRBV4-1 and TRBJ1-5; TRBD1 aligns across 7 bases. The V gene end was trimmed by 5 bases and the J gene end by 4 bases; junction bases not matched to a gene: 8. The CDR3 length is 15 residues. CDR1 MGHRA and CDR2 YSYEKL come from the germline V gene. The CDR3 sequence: CASSNTGALNQPQHF. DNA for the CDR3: TGCGCCAGCAGCAACACAGGGGCCCTAAATCAGCCCCAGCATTTT.

Here the CDR3 reads CASSVLGTPQETQYF. CDR3 nucleotide sequence: TGTGCCAGCAGCGTACTCGGGACACCCCAAGAGACCCAGTACTTC. This chain links TRBV9 with TRBJ2-5, with a tentative D call TRBD1 (6 bases). This CDR3 region has 15 residues. The V gene lost 1 base and the J gene lost 1 base, with 11 bases spanning the gap. Germline CDR1 is SGDLS and CDR2 is YYNGEE.

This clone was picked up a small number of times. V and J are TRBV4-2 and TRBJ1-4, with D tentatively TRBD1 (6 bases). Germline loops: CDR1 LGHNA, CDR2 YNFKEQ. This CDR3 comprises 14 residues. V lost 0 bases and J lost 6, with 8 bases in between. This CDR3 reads CASSQEGADEKLFF. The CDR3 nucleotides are TGTGCCAGCAGCCAAGAGGGGGCCGATGAAAAACTGTTTTTT.

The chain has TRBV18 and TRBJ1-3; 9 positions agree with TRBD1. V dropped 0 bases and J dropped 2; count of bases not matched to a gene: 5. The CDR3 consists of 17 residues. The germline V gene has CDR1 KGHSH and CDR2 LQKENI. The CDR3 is CASSPPSRQGAGNTIYF. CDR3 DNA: TGTGCCAGCTCACCACCCTCCCGACAGGGGGCTGGAAACACCATATATTTT. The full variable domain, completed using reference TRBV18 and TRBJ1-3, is NAGVMQNPRHLVRRRGQEARLRCSPMKGHSHVYWYRQLPEEGLKFMVYLQKENIIDESGMPKERFSAEFPKEGPSILRIQQVVRGDSAAYFCASSPPSRQGAGNTIYFGEGSWLTVV.

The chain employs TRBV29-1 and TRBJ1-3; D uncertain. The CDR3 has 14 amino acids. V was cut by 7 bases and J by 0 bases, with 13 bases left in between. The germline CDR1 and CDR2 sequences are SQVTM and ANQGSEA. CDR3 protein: CSAVGWSSGNTIYF. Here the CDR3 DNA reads TGCAGCGCTGTTGGATGGAGCTCTGGAAACACCATATATTTT.

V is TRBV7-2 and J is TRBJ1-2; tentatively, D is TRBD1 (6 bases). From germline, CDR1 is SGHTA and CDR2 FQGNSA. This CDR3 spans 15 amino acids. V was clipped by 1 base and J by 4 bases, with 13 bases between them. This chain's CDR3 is CASSLGGGNRYGYTF. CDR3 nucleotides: TGTGCCAGCAGCTTAGGAGGGGGAAATCGCTATGGCTACACCTTC.

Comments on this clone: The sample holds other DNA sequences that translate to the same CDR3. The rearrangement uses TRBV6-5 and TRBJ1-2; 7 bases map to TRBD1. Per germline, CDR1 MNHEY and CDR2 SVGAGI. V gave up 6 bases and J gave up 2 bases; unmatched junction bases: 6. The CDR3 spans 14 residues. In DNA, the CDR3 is TGTGCCAGCAGGGAAGGGGGCGCGAACTATGGCTACACCTTC. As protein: CASREGGANYGYTF.

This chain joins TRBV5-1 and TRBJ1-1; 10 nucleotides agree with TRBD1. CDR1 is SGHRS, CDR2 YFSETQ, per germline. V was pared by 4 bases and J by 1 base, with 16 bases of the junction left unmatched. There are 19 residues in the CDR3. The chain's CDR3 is CASSAGTGVLGGGNTEAFF. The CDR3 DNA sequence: TGCGCCAGCAGCGCCGGGACAGGGGTGTTGGGTGGGGGGAACACTGAAGCTTTCTTT. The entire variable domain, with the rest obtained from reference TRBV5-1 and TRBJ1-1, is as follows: KAGVTQTPRYLIKTRGQQVTLSCSPISGHRSVSWYQQTPGQGLQFLFEYFSETQRNKGNFPGRFSGRQFSNSRSEMNVSTLELGDSALYLCASSAGTGVLGGGNTEAFFGQGTRLTVV.

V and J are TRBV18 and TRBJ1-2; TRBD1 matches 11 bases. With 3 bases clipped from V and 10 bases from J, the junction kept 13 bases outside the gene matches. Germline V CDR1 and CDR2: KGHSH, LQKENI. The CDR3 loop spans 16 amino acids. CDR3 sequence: CASSPRTGGFEVDYTF. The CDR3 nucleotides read TGTGCCAGCTCACCGCGGACAGGGGGCTTTGAGGTGGACTACACCTTC.

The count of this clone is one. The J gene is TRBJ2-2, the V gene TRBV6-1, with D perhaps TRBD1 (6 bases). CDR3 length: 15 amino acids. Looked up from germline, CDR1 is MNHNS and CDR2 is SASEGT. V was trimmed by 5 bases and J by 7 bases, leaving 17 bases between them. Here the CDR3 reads CASSINRERRGELFF. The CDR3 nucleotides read TGTGCCAGCAGTATAAACAGGGAGAGGCGCGGGGAGCTGTTTTTT.

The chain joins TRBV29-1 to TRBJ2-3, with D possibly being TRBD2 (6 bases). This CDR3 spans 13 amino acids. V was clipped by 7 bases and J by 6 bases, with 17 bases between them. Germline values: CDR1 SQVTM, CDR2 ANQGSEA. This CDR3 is CSAGGKSGDTQYF. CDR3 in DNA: TGCAGCGCTGGGGGTAAAAGCGGGGATACGCAGTATTTT.